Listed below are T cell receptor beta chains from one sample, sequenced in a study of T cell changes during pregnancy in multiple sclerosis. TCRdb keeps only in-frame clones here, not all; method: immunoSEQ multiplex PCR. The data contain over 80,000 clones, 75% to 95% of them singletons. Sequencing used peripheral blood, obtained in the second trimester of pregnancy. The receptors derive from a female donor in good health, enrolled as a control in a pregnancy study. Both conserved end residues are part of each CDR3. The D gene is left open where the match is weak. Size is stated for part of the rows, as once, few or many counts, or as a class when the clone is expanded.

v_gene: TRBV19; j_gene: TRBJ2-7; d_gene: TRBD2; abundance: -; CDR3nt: TGTGCCAGTAGTAGCCTAGCGGTGACCTACGAGCAGTACTTC; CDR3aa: CASSSLAVTYEQYF
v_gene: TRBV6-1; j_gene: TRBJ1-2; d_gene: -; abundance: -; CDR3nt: TGTGCCAGCAGTCCGAGCTATGGCTACACCTTC; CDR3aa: CASSPSYGYTF
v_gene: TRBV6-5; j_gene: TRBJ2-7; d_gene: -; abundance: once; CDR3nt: TGTGCCAGCAGGTCTACAGGTACCTACGAGCAGTACTTC; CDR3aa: CASRSTGTYEQYF
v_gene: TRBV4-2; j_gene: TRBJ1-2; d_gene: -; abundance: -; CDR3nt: TGTGCCAGCAGCCAAGATTTGGACAGCTATGGCTACACCTTC; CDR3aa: CASSQDLDSYGYTF
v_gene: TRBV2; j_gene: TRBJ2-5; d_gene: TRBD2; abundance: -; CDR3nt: TGTGCCAGCAGAGCACAAGGGACTAGACAAGAGACCCAGTACTTC; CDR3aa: CASRAQGTRQETQYF
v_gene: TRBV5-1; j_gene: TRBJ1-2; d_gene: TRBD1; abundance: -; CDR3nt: TGCGCCAGCAGCTGGGGACAGGGGGAAAACTATGGCTACACCTTC; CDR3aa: CASSWGQGENYGYTF
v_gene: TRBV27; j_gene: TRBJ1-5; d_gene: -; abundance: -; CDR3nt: TGTGCCAGCAGTTCCCAGGGAAGTTTGCAGCCCCAGCATTTT; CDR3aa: CASSSQGSLQPQHF
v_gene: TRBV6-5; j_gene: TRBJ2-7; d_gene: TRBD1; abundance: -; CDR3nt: TGTGCCAGCAGGTACAGGGGGCAGCCCTACGAGCAGTACTTC; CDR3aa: CASRYRGQPYEQYF
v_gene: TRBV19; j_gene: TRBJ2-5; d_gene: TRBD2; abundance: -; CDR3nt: TGTGCCAGTAGTTTCGGACTAGCGGGGGGGCGGGGGACCCAGTACTTC; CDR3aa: CASSFGLAGGRGTQYF
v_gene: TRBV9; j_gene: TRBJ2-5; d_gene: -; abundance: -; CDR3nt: TGTGCCAGCAGCACCCCGGGGGTCCAAGAGACCCAGTACTTC; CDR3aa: CASSTPGVQETQYF
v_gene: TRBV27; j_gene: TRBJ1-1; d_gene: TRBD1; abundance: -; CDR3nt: TGTGCCAGCGGCTTTGGACAGGGGGTAGGCGCTTTCTTT; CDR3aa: CASGFGQGVGAFF
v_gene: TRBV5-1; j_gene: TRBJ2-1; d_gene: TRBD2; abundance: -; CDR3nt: TGCGCCAGCAGCTTGGGGCTAGCGGGAGGGCCTTGGAGACACAATGAGCAGTTCTTC; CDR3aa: CASSLGLAGGPWRHNEQFF
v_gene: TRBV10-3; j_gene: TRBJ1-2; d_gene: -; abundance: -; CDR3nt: TGTGCCATCAGTGAAGGGGAGGGAACCCCGGGAAATGGCTACACCTTC; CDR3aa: CAISEGEGTPGNGYTF
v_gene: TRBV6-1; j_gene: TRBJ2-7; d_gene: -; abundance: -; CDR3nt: TGTGCCAGCAATAGACTCCCATACGAGCAGTACTTC; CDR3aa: CASNRLPYEQYF
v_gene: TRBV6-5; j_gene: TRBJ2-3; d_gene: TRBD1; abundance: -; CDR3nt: TGTGCCAGCAGGAGACAGGGGGCGGGAGATACGCAGTATTTT; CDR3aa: CASRRQGAGDTQYF
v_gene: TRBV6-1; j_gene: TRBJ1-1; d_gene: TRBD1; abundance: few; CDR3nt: TGTGCCAGCAGTGCCTACAGGGGGATGAACACTGAAGCTTTCTTT; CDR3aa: CASSAYRGMNTEAFF
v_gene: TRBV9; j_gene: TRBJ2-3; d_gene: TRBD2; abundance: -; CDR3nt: TGTGCCAGCAGCCCCCTAGCGGGAGTGGCAGATACGCAGTATTTT; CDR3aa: CASSPLAGVADTQYF
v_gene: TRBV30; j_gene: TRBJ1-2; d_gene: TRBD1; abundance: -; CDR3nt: TGTGCCTGGTTTGGACAGGGGGCGGGCGGCTACACCTTC; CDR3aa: CAWFGQGAGGYTF
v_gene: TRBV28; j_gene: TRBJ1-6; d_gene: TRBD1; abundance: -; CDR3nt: TGTGCCAGCAGTTTACAGGGGGCCAATTCACCCCTCCACTTT; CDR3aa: CASSLQGANSPLHF
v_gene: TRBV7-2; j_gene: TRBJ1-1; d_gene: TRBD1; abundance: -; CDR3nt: TGTGCCAGCAGCTTACGCCGGGACAGAAACACTGAAGCTTTCTTT; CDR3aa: CASSLRRDRNTEAFF
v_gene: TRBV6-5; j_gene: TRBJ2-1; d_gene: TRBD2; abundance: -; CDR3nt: TGTGCCAGCAGTACCCTAGCGGGAGGATACAATGAGCAGTTCTTC; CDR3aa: CASSTLAGGYNEQFF
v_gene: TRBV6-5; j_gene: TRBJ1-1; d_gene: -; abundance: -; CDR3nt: TGTGCCAGCAGTTACTCGAGGGCTGAAGCTTTCTTT; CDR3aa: CASSYSRAEAFF
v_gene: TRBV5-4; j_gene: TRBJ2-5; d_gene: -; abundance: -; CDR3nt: TGTGCCAGCAGCTTGGGCCCGGCAGGGACCCAGTACTTC; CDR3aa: CASSLGPAGTQYF
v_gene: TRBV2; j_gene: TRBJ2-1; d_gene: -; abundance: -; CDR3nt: TGTGCCAGCACGGCTAGCAGGAACAATGAGCAGTTCTTC; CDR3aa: CASTASRNNEQFF
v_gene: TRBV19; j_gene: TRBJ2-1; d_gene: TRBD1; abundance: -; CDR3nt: TGTGCCAGTAGCCATCGGCGGACAGGGGAGTATGAGCAGTTCTTC; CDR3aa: CASSHRRTGEYEQFF
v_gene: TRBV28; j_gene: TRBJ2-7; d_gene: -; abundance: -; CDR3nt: TGTGCCAGCAGTCCGGGCGGGACGGGGCGATACGAGCAGTACTTC; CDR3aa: CASSPGGTGRYEQYF
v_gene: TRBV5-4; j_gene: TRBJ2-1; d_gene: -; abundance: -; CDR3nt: TGTGCCAGCAGCTTGGACTCCCGAGGCAGAAACAATGAGCAGTTCTTC; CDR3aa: CASSLDSRGRNNEQFF
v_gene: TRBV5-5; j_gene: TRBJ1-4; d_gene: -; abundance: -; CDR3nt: TGTGCCAGCAGCACGACGGGGTCGCGTAGGACTAATGAAAAACTGTTTTTT; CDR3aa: CASSTTGSRRTNEKLFF
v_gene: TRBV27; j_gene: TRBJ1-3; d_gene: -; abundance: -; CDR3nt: TGTGCCACCTCCAGGGATAGAGGAAACACCATATATTTT; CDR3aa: CATSRDRGNTIYF
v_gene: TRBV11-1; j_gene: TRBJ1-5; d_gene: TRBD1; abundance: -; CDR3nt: TGTGCCAGCAGCCCAGGGGGGAATGGCAATCAGCCCCAGCATTTT; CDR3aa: CASSPGGNGNQPQHF
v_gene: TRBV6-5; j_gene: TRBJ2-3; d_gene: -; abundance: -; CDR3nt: TGTGCCAGCAGTTACTCGTCGGCCGGTAGGGGAGATACGCAGTATTTT; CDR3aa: CASSYSSAGRGDTQYF
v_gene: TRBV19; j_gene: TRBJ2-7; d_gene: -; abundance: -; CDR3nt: TGTGCCAGTAGAACCCAGGAGGGGCCTTACGAGCAGTACTTC; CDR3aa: CASRTQEGPYEQYF
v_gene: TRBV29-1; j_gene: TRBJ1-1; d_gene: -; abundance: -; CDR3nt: TGCAGCGTCCGTTTCGCGGGGACTGAAGCTTTCTTT; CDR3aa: CSVRFAGTEAFF
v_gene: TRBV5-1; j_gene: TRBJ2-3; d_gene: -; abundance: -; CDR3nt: TGCGCCAGCAGGCCACAGGGAACCCCATCAGATACGCAGTATTTT; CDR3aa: CASRPQGTPSDTQYF
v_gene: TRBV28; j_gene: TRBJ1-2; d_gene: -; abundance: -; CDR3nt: TGTGCCATCCAGGGGTACCGGGGCAGGGGTAATGGCTACACCTTC; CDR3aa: CAIQGYRGRGNGYTF
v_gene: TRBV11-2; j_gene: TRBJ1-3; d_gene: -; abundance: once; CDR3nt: TGTGCCAGCAGGGAAGGGGGGGGTTCTGGAAACACCATATATTTT; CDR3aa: CASREGGGSGNTIYF
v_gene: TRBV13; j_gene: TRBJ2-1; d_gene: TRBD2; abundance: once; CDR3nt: TGTGCCAGCAGCTTAGTTTATTCGCGGCTAGCGGACTACAATGAGCAGTTCTTC; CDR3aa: CASSLVYSRLADYNEQFF
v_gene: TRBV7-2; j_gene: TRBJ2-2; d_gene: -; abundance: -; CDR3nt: TGTGCCAGCAGCTTATGGAGGGATACCGGGGAGCTGTTTTTT; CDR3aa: CASSLWRDTGELFF
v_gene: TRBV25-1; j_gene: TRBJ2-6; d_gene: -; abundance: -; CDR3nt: TGTGCCAGCAGTGAACCCGGGACAGGGGCCAACGTCCTGACTTTC; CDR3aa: CASSEPGTGANVLTF
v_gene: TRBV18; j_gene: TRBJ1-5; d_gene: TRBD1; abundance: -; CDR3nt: TGTGCCAGCTCACCTGGGACAGGGAGGATAGGTCAGCCCCAGCATTTT; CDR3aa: CASSPGTGRIGQPQHF
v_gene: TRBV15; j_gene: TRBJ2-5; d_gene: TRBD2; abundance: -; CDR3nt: TGTGCCACCAGCAGAGATACGGCGGGGGGAGAGACCCAGTACTTC; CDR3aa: CATSRDTAGGETQYF
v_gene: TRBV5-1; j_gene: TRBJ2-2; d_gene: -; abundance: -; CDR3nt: TGCGCCAGCAGCTTGCCACACGGGTCCACCGGGGAGCTGTTTTTT; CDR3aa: CASSLPHGSTGELFF
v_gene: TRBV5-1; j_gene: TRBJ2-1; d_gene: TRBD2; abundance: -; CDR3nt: TGCGCCAGCAGCCAGTCTGATTGGACTAGTTCCTACAATGAGCAGTTCTTC; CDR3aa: CASSQSDWTSSYNEQFF
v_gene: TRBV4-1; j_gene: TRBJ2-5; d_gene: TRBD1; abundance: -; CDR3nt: TGCGCCAGCAGCCAACCCGGGACAGGGGCCGGGACCCAGTACTTC; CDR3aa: CASSQPGTGAGTQYF
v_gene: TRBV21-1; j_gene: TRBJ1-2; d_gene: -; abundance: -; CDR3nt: TGTGCCAGCAGCAAACCTGCACCGACAGGGCTTCTTAACAACTATGGCTACACCTTC; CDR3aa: CASSKPAPTGLLNNYGYTF
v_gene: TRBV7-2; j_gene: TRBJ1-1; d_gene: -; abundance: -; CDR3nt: TGTGCCAGCAGCTTGGGCAGGGTCACTGAAGCTTTCTTT; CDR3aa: CASSLGRVTEAFF